The rows below give T cell receptor beta chains drawn from one sample of a study of blood T cell repertoires in COVID-19. Sequenced by immunoSEQ multiplex PCR; TCRdb stores in-frame clones only, minus some. The sample includes roughly 230,000 clones, 65% to 85% of them seen just once. Sequenced input: peripheral blood. The receptors come from a man aged 45-65 years with active or convalescent COVID-19. Each CDR3 is given with its conserved first and last residue. The D gene is left open where the match is weak. Size values are once, few and many counts, or a class for expanded clones, and some rows have none.

d_call: TRBD1
j_call: TRBJ2-2
clone_size: .
cdr3_length: 17
v_call: TRBV10-2
cdr3_nt: TGCGCCAGCAGTGAGCCTGGCAGGGGGCCCGACACCGGGGAGCTGTTTTTT
cdr3_aa: CASSEPGRGPDTGELFF

d_call: TRBD2
j_call: TRBJ2-1
clone_size: .
cdr3_length: 12
v_call: TRBV6-5
cdr3_nt: TGTGCGACTAGCGGGGGGGACAATGAGCAGTTCTTC
cdr3_aa: CATSGGDNEQFF

d_call: TRBD1
j_call: TRBJ1-5
clone_size: .
cdr3_length: 15
v_call: TRBV30
cdr3_nt: TGTGCCTGGAGTCCCCGAGGACAGGCTCATCAGCCCCAGCATTTT
cdr3_aa: CAWSPRGQAHQPQHF

d_call: TRBD1
j_call: TRBJ1-2
clone_size: once
cdr3_length: 15
v_call: TRBV9
cdr3_nt: TGTGCCAGCAGCGTAGGACAGGGAGGACGCTATGGCTACACCTTC
cdr3_aa: CASSVGQGGRYGYTF

d_call: .
j_call: TRBJ1-6
clone_size: .
cdr3_length: 15
v_call: TRBV6-5
cdr3_nt: TGTGCCAGCAGTTACTCCAGGGTTGACAATTCACCCCTCCACTTT
cdr3_aa: CASSYSRVDNSPLHF

d_call: TRBD1
j_call: TRBJ1-5
clone_size: .
cdr3_length: 14
v_call: TRBV25-1
cdr3_nt: TGTGCCAGCAGGGGACAGGGGGTTAATCAGCCCCAGCATTTT
cdr3_aa: CASRGQGVNQPQHF

d_call: TRBD1
j_call: TRBJ2-3
clone_size: once
cdr3_length: 15
v_call: TRBV2
cdr3_nt: TGTGCCGGTGGATTCGGGACAGGGGGTCCAGATACGCAGTATTTT
cdr3_aa: CAGGFGTGGPDTQYF

d_call: .
j_call: TRBJ1-6
clone_size: .
cdr3_length: 12
v_call: TRBV7-2
cdr3_nt: TGTGCCAGCAGCTTAGCAGCATCACCCCTCCACTTT
cdr3_aa: CASSLAASPLHF

d_call: .
j_call: TRBJ1-5
clone_size: .
cdr3_length: 15
v_call: TRBV9
cdr3_nt: TGTGCCAGCAGCGTACGGACCGGGATTAATCAGCCCCAGCATTTT
cdr3_aa: CASSVRTGINQPQHF

d_call: TRBD1
j_call: TRBJ1-6
clone_size: .
cdr3_length: 15
v_call: TRBV5-4
cdr3_nt: TGTGCCAGCAGCTGGGACAGCTCCTATAATTCACCCCTCCACTTT
cdr3_aa: CASSWDSSYNSPLHF

d_call: TRBD1
j_call: TRBJ2-2
clone_size: .
cdr3_length: 16
v_call: TRBV7-7
cdr3_nt: TGTGCCAGCAGCCCAAGGGACAGGGGGAACACCGGGGAGCTGTTTTTT
cdr3_aa: CASSPRDRGNTGELFF

d_call: TRBD1
j_call: TRBJ2-5
clone_size: .
cdr3_length: 14
v_call: TRBV5-5
cdr3_nt: TGTGCCAGCAGCCGCCGGGACAGGGGTGAGACCCAGTACTTC
cdr3_aa: CASSRRDRGETQYF

d_call: TRBD2
j_call: TRBJ2-7
clone_size: few
cdr3_length: 16
v_call: TRBV3-1/TRBV3-2
cdr3_nt: TGTGCCAGCAGCCAAGATAGGCTAGCGGGATTCTACGAGCAGTACTTC
cdr3_aa: CASSQDRLAGFYEQYF

d_call: .
j_call: TRBJ1-1
clone_size: few
cdr3_length: 16
v_call: TRBV27
cdr3_nt: TGTGCCAGCACCTCACTCGGGGCAGGGGAGAACACTGAAGCTTTCTTT
cdr3_aa: CASTSLGAGENTEAFF

d_call: .
j_call: TRBJ2-3
clone_size: .
cdr3_length: 16
v_call: TRBV4-2
cdr3_nt: TGTGCCAGCAGCCAAGACAGGGGGGCCGCCACAGATACGCAGTATTTT
cdr3_aa: CASSQDRGAATDTQYF

d_call: .
j_call: TRBJ1-2
clone_size: .
cdr3_length: 14
v_call: TRBV19
cdr3_nt: TGTGCCAGTAGTATGCAGGGGCCCAACTATGGCTACACCTTC
cdr3_aa: CASSMQGPNYGYTF

d_call: .
j_call: TRBJ1-1
clone_size: .
cdr3_length: 17
v_call: TRBV9
cdr3_nt: TGTGCCAGCAGCGGGGGGTCCGTAGGCAGGGGCGACACTGAAGCTTTCTTT
cdr3_aa: CASSGGSVGRGDTEAFF

d_call: TRBD2
j_call: TRBJ2-1
clone_size: .
cdr3_length: 14
v_call: TRBV14
cdr3_nt: TGTGCCAGCAGCCTAGCGGGGAGAGCTAATGAGCAGTTCTTC
cdr3_aa: CASSLAGRANEQFF

d_call: TRBD1
j_call: TRBJ1-2
clone_size: .
cdr3_length: 13
v_call: TRBV6-4
cdr3_nt: TGTGCCAGCAGTAAAGGACAGGGGGTTGGCTACACCTTC
cdr3_aa: CASSKGQGVGYTF

d_call: .
j_call: TRBJ2-3
clone_size: few
cdr3_length: 13
v_call: TRBV7-2
cdr3_nt: TGTGCCAGCAGCTTGACTCACACAGATACGCAGTATTTT
cdr3_aa: CASSLTHTDTQYF

d_call: .
j_call: TRBJ1-5
clone_size: .
cdr3_length: 14
v_call: TRBV10-3
cdr3_nt: TGTGCCATCAGTGAGGGGGGGAGTCGTCAGCCCCAGCATTTT
cdr3_aa: CAISEGGSRQPQHF

d_call: .
j_call: TRBJ1-2
clone_size: .
cdr3_length: 12
v_call: TRBV12-3/TRBV12-4
cdr3_nt: TGTGCCAGCAGTTTTCGTCTCTATGGCTACACCTTC
cdr3_aa: CASSFRLYGYTF

d_call: .
j_call: TRBJ1-6
clone_size: once
cdr3_length: 15
v_call: TRBV30
cdr3_nt: TGTGCCGCCGCGGGGGGTTCTCCGGTGGGGTCACCCCTCCACTTT
cdr3_aa: CAAAGGSPVGSPLHF

d_call: .
j_call: TRBJ2-1
clone_size: .
cdr3_length: 12
v_call: TRBV2
cdr3_nt: TGTGCCACCTCCCAGGATGCCAATGAGCAGTTCTTC
cdr3_aa: CATSQDANEQFF

d_call: .
j_call: TRBJ2-3
clone_size: .
cdr3_length: 16
v_call: TRBV5-5
cdr3_nt: TGTGCCAGCAGCTTGGAGGGGCAGATAACTTGGGATACGCAGTATTTT
cdr3_aa: CASSLEGQITWDTQYF

d_call: TRBD1
j_call: TRBJ2-2
clone_size: once
cdr3_length: 15
v_call: TRBV9
cdr3_nt: TGTGCCAGCAGCCCCCGGGACAGGGCCACCGGGGAGCTGTTTTTT
cdr3_aa: CASSPRDRATGELFF

d_call: .
j_call: TRBJ1-4
clone_size: .
cdr3_length: 14
v_call: TRBV6-5
cdr3_nt: TGTGCCAGCAGACAGCAGGGGTGGCGTGAAAAACTGTTTTTT
cdr3_aa: CASRQQGWREKLFF

d_call: .
j_call: TRBJ1-1
clone_size: .
cdr3_length: 14
v_call: TRBV7-9
cdr3_nt: TGTGCCAGCAGCCCCCGTCCCCCTGAGCCTGAAGCTTTCTTT
cdr3_aa: CASSPRPPEPEAFF

d_call: TRBD2
j_call: TRBJ2-3
clone_size: .
cdr3_length: 14
v_call: TRBV15
cdr3_nt: TGTGCCACCAGCAGGGGTAGCGGGGGGAATACGCAGTATTTT
cdr3_aa: CATSRGSGGNTQYF

d_call: TRBD1
j_call: TRBJ1-3
clone_size: .
cdr3_length: 14
v_call: TRBV5-6
cdr3_nt: TGTGCCAGCAGCCTTGGGACAGATGGAAACACCATATATTTT
cdr3_aa: CASSLGTDGNTIYF

d_call: .
j_call: TRBJ2-2
clone_size: .
cdr3_length: 16
v_call: TRBV18
cdr3_nt: TGTGCCAGCTCTTTTTCCTTGGCCGAAGAGGGCGGGGAGCTGTTTTTT
cdr3_aa: CASSFSLAEEGGELFF

d_call: .
j_call: TRBJ1-6
clone_size: .
cdr3_length: 15
v_call: TRBV30
cdr3_nt: TGTGCCTGGAGTGTACTTGGCGGGGGGGAATCACCCCTCCACTTT
cdr3_aa: CAWSVLGGGESPLHF

d_call: .
j_call: TRBJ1-2
clone_size: .
cdr3_length: 12
v_call: TRBV12-3/TRBV12-4
cdr3_nt: TGTGCCAGCCACTCGGGTTTATGGGGCTACACCTTC
cdr3_aa: CASHSGLWGYTF

d_call: .
j_call: TRBJ1-4
clone_size: .
cdr3_length: 13
v_call: TRBV29-1
cdr3_nt: TGCAGCGTTGAAGGGGGGGGACATGAAAAACTGTTTTTT
cdr3_aa: CSVEGGGHEKLFF

d_call: .
j_call: TRBJ1-2
clone_size: .
cdr3_length: 12
v_call: TRBV30
cdr3_nt: TGTGCCTGGAGTAAGACAGGCTATGGCTACACCTTC
cdr3_aa: CAWSKTGYGYTF

d_call: TRBD2
j_call: TRBJ2-3
clone_size: .
cdr3_length: 15
v_call: TRBV28
cdr3_nt: TGTGCCAGCAGTGTATCCGGGACTAGCGGCGATACGCAGTATTTT
cdr3_aa: CASSVSGTSGDTQYF

d_call: .
j_call: TRBJ1-1
clone_size: .
cdr3_length: 12
v_call: TRBV5-4
cdr3_nt: TGTGCCAGCAGCCAGGGAGGCCGCGAAGCTTTCTTT
cdr3_aa: CASSQGGREAFF

d_call: .
j_call: TRBJ1-6
clone_size: .
cdr3_length: 14
v_call: TRBV7-2
cdr3_nt: TGTGCCAGCAGCTTAGGACAGGATAATTCACCCCTCCACTTT
cdr3_aa: CASSLGQDNSPLHF

d_call: .
j_call: TRBJ2-1
clone_size: .
cdr3_length: 13
v_call: TRBV6-5
cdr3_nt: TGTGCCAGCAGTTCGGGCTCCTACAATGAGCAGTTCTTC
cdr3_aa: CASSSGSYNEQFF

d_call: .
j_call: TRBJ1-2
clone_size: .
cdr3_length: 14
v_call: TRBV30
cdr3_nt: TGTGCCTGGAAGGAGCCCTTCCCTAACTATGGCTACACCTTC
cdr3_aa: CAWKEPFPNYGYTF

d_call: .
j_call: TRBJ1-2
clone_size: once
cdr3_length: 15
v_call: TRBV4-1
cdr3_nt: TGCGCCAGCAGCCAAGCGTCAGATCCTAACTATGGCTACACCTTC
cdr3_aa: CASSQASDPNYGYTF